Listed below are T cell receptor beta chains from one sample, sequenced in a study of neurological immune-mediated disorders. TCRdb ran MiXCR on the 5' RACE reads and lists one entry per CDR3 protein. The table has about 30,000 distinct CDR3 sequences, less than 20% seen once. The specimen was CD4+ T cells from blood. Receptors were obtained from a female donor with HTLV-1-associated myelopathy (HAM/TSP). Both conserved end residues are part of each CDR3.

j_call v_call cdr3_aa
TRBJ2-7 TRBV5-1 CASSPDISSFYEQYF
TRBJ2-2 TRBV18 CASSRLSGTGELFF
TRBJ2-1 TRBV5-1 CASSLDTGLAGNEQFF
TRBJ2-7 TRBV7-2 CASSSRTSGGLHEQYF
TRBJ1-6 TRBV30 CAWSDPRPGGRMGSPLHF
TRBJ2-1 TRBV5-1 CASRVGSGDSYNEQFF
TRBJ2-5 TRBV25-1 CASKDRAGETQYF
TRBJ1-6 TRBV7-8 CASSLRTGGDSPLHF
TRBJ2-5 TRBV4-2 CASSQGGSQETQYF
TRBJ2-3 TRBV5-4 CASSSRTASTDTQYF
TRBJ1-6 TRBV5-8 CASSPGTGSTNNSPLHF
TRBJ2-3 TRBV12-3/TRBV12-4 CASSFKRDTQYF
TRBJ2-3 TRBV12-5 CASGWDSSGDTQYF
TRBJ2-2 TRBV7-8 CASSSSNRGLAGELFF
TRBJ2-2 TRBV29-1 CSVGRPGELFF
TRBJ2-2 TRBV5-1 CASSPPGHANTGELFF
TRBJ2-3 TRBV6-5 CASSYSIGGTSGGRTDTQYF
TRBJ1-4 TRBV7-9 CASSLEAGGQVNQLFF
TRBJ2-5 TRBV27 CASSSGTAKETQYF
TRBJ1-1 TRBV5-1 CASSLPYRGRNTEAFF
TRBJ1-1 TRBV20-1 CSARPDPNTEAFF
TRBJ2-7 TRBV20-1 CSARPRGDGYEQYF
TRBJ2-7 TRBV10-3 CAISDSQSYEQYF
TRBJ2-1 TRBV18 CASSPELAVNEQFF
TRBJ2-2 TRBV3-1 CASSPRGLAGNTGELFF
TRBJ2-7 TRBV20-1 CSVGGLRGDEQYF
TRBJ2-2 TRBV12-3/TRBV12-4 CAARTIGMNTGELFF
TRBJ2-7 TRBV14 CASSRGLAVSYEQYF
TRBJ2-1 TRBV7-2 CASSLGGGTYNEQFF
TRBJ2-1 TRBV12-3/TRBV12-4 CASSFGGDGANEQFF
TRBJ2-7 TRBV28 CASSGDSSYEQYF